This TCR beta chain stems from a study of cytomegalovirus exposure and HLA in healthy donors. In the PCR, 60 Vbeta and 13 Jbeta primers were used. Profiling relied on immunoSEQ multiplex PCR, and the TCRdb table lists in-frame clones only, not all of them. Here the sample spans some 120,000 clones, around 72% being singletons. Trimming cost V 0 bases and J 9 bases; bases outside gene matches: 3. Germline V lookup: CDR1 SGDLS, CDR2 YYNGEE. This CDR3 has 14 residues. This clone has more than one count but fewer than ten. This receptor was obtained from a woman between 50 and 59 years old in good health and CMV-seropositive. The sequenced material came from PBMCs. The rearrangement joins TRBV9 to TRBJ1-6, with 7 bases fitting TRBD1. The CDR3 spells CASSVGTGVSPLHF. The CDR3, as DNA: TGTGCCAGCAGCGTAGGAACAGGGGTTTCACCCCTCCACTTT.